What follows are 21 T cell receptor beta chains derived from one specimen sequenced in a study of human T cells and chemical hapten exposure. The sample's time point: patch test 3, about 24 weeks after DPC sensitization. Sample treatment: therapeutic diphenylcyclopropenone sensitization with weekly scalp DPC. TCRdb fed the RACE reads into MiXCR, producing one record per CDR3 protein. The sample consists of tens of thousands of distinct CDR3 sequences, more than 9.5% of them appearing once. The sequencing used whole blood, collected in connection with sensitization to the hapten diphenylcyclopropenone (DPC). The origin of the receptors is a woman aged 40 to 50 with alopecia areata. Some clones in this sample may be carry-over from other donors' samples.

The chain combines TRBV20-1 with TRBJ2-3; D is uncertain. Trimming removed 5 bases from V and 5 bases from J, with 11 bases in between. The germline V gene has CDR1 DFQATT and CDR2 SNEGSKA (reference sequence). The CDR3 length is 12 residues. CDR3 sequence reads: CSASLGEDTQYF. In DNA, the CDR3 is TGCAGTGCTTCTCTAGGCGAAGATACGCAGTATTTT.

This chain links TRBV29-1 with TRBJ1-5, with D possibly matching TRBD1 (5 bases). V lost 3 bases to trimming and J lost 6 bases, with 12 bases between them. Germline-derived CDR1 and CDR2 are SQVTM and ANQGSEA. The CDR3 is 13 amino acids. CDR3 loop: CSVEPGLGQPQHF. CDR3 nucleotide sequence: TGCAGCGTTGAGCCAGGGTTGGGTCAGCCCCAGCATTTT.

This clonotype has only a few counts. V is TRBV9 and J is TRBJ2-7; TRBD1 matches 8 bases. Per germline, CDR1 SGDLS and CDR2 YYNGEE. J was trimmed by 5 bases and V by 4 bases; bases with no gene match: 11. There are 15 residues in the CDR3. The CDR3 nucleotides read TGTGCCAGCAGCCCCGACGATTGGACAGGGAACGAGCAGTACTTC. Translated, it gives CASSPDDWTGNEQYF.

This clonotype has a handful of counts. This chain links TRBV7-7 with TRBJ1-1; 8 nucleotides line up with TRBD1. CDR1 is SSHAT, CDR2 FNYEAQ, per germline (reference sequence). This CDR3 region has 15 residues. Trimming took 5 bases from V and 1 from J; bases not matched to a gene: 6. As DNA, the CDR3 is TGTGCCAGCAGCCCCCTAGACAGGGGGAACACTGAAGCTTTCTTT. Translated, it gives CASSPLDRGNTEAFF.

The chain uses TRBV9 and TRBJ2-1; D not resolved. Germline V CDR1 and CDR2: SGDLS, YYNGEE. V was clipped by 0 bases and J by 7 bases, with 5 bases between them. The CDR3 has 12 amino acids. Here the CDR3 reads CASSVASNEQFF. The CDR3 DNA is TGTGCCAGCAGCGTAGCCTCGAATGAGCAGTTCTTC.

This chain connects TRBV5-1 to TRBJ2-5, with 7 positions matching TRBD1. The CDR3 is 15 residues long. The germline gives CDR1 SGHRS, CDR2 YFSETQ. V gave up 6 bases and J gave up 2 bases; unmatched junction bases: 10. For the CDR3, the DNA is TGCGCCAGCACCCCGGCAGGGGGTGCGCAAGAGACCCAGTACTTC. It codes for CASTPAGGAQETQYF.

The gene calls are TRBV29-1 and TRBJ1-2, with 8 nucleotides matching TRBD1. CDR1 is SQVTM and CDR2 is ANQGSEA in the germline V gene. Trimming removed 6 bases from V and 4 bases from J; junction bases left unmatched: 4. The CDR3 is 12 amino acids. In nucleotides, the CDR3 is TGCAGCGTGGGGGGACAGGTCTATGGCTACACCTTC. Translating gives CSVGGQVYGYTF.

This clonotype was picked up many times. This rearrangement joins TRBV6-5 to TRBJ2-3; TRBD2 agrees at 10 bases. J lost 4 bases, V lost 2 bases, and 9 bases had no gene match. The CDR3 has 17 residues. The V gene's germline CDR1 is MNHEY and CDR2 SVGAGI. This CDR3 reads CASSYVASGGGSDTQYF. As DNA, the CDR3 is TGTGCCAGCAGTTACGTGGCTAGCGGGGGAGGGTCAGATACGCAGTATTTT.

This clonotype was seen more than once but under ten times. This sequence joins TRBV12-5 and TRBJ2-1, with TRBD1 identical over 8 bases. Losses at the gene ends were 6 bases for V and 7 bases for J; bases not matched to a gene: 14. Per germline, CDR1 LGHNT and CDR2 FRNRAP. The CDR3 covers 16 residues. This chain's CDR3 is CASGEPGQGFSNEQFF. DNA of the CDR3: TGTGCTAGTGGGGAACCAGGACAGGGATTTTCAAATGAGCAGTTCTTC.

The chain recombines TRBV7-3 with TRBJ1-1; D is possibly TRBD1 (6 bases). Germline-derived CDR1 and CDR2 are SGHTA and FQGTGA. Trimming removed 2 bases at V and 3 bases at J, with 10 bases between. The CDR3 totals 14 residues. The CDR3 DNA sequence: TGTGCCAGCAGCTTATCAGGGGCGCACACTGAAGCTTTCTTT. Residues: CASSLSGAHTEAFF.

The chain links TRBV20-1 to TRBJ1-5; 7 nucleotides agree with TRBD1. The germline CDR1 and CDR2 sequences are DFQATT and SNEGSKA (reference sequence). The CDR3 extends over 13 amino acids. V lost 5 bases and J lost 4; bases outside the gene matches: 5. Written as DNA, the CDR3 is TGCAGTGCTTTCAGGGACAGTAATCAGCCCCAGCATTTT. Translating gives CSAFRDSNQPQHF.

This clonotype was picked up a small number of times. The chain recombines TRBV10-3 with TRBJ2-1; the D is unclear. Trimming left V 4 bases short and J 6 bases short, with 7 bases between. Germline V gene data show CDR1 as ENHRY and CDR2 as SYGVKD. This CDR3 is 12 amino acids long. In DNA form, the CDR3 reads TGTGCCATCAGTGGCGGCCTCAATGAGCAGTTCTTC. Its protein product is CAISGGLNEQFF.

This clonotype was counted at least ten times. The CDR3: CASRMAGQVNQPQHF. The DNA for the CDR3 is TGTGCCAGTAGGATGGCGGGACAGGTCAATCAGCCCCAGCATTTT. The rearrangement links TRBV19 to TRBJ1-5; 8 bases are shared with TRBD1. The CDR3 has 15 amino acids. The ends lost 6 bases at V and 3 bases at J; junction bases unmatched: 7. Germline assignment: CDR1 LNHDA and CDR2 SQIVND (reference sequence).

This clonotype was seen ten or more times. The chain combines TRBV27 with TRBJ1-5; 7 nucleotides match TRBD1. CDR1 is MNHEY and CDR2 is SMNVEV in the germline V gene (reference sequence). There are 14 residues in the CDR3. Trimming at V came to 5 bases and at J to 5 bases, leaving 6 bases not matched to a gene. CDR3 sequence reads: CASSQWTGHQPQHF. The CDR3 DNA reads TGTGCCAGCAGTCAATGGACAGGCCATCAGCCCCAGCATTTT.

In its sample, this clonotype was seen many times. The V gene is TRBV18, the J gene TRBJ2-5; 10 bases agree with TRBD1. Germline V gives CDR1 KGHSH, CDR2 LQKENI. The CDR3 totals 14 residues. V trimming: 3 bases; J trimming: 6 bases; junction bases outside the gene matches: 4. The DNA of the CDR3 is TGTGCCAGCTCACCGACAGGGGGCACGAAGACCCAGTACTTC. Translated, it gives CASSPTGGTKTQYF.

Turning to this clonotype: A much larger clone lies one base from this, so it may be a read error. The CDR3 sequence: CASSPSWGPEKLFF. CDR3 coding DNA: TGTGCCAGCTCACCGTCTTGGGGACCTGAAAAACTGTTTTTT. The chain combines TRBV18 with TRBJ1-4; the D gene is possibly TRBD1 (5 bases). CDR1 is KGHSH and CDR2 is LQKENI in the germline V gene. Deletions cut 3 bases from V and 7 bases from J, with 12 bases between. The CDR3 has 14 residues.

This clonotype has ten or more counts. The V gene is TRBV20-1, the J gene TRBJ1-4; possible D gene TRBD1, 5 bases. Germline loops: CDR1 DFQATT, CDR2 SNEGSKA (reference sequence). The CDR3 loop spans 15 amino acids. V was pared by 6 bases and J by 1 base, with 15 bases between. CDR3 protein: CSAHKPRGTNEKLFF. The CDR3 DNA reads TGCAGTGCCCATAAGCCGAGGGGAACTAATGAAAAACTGTTTTTT.

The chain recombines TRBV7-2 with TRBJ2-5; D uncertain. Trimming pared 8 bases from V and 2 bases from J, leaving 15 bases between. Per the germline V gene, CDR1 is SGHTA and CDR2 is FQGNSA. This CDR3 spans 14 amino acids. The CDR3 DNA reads TGTGCCAGCCCCCCTCGGACGACTCAAGAGACCCAGTACTTC. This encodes CASPPRTTQETQYF.

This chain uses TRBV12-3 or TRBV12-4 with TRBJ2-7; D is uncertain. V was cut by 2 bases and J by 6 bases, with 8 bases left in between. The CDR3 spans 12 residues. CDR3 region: CASSLRVVEQYF. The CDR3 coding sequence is TGTGCCAGCAGTTTAAGAGTCGTCGAGCAGTACTTC.

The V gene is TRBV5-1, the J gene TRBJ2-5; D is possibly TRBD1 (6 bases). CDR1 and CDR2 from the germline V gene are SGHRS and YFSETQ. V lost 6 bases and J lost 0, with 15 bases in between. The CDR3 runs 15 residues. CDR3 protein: CASNANREYQETQYF. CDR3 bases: TGCGCCAGCAACGCCAACAGGGAATACCAAGAGACCCAGTACTTC.

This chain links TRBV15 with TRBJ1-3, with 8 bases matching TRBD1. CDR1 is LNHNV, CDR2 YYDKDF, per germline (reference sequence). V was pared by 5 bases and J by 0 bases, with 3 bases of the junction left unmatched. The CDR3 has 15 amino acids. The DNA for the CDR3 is TGTGCCACCAGCGGGGACAGGAGCTCTGGAAACACCATATATTTT. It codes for CATSGDRSSGNTIYF.